This entry concerns a single T cell receptor beta chain. Other nucleotide sequences from this sample produce the same CDR3. How the authors handled the data: Nucleated cell number was recorded as an estimate derived from reference gene primer amplification. Libraries were prepared by immunoSEQ multiplex PCR; TCRdb keeps only in-frame clonotypes and omits some of them. V and J calls and clone size are given by that table; D and trimming were obtained from the DNA. The data hold fewer than 120,000 clones, with over 65% observed a single time. The data derive from a study of blood T cell repertoires in COVID-19. The overall study: The samples span acute and convalescent COVID-19 from the United States, Italy and Spain. T cells, B-cell-depleted T cells, or PBMCs supplied cDNA or gDNA.

Trimming shortened V by 3 bases and J by 2 bases, and 7 bases separated the two germline ends. Germline values: CDR1 KGHSH, CDR2 LQKENI. This CDR3 has 13 amino acids. The chain links TRBV18 to TRBJ2-5; tentatively, D is TRBD1 (5 bases). Sequencing was carried out using peripheral blood. This TCR derives from an elderly woman with acute or convalescent COVID-19. The CDR3 nucleotides are TGTGCCAGCTCACCGACAGTACAAGAGACCCAGTACTTC. Protein: CASSPTVQETQYF.